The 6 T cell receptor beta chains given below trace back to one sample, sequenced in a study of shared clonotypes between healthy human individuals. Produced via immunoSEQ multiplex PCR; TCRdb's table is partial and in-frame only. The sample comprises 700,000 to 950,000 clones, 90% to 97% of which are singletons, and about 0.22% rests with the top ten. Terminally differentiated effector memory CD45RA+ cells were excluded from the naive CD8 cells, which were CD45RO-negative and positively selected for CCR7. The specimen sequenced was naive CD8+ T cells sorted from blood. Receptors were obtained from a young man in good health.

V and J are TRBV15 and TRBJ2-1, with TRBD1 identical over 10 bases. This CDR3 spans 18 amino acids. Germline CDR1 reads LNHNV; CDR2 reads YYDKDF (reference sequence). Germline trimming cut 5 bases from V and 4 bases from J; bases unmatched to any gene: 14. The CDR3 sequence is CATSATPSGTGEYNEQFF. In nucleotides, the CDR3 is TGTGCCACCAGCGCAACCCCATCCGGGACAGGGGAGTACAATGAGCAGTTCTTC.

The chain joins TRBV7-9 to TRBJ2-7; tentative D call: TRBD1 (5 bases). The length of the CDR3 is 15 residues. Trimming removed 2 bases from V and 2 bases from J, with 13 bases in between. Germline V lookup: CDR1 SEHNR, CDR2 FQNEAQ (reference sequence). For the CDR3, the DNA is TGTGCCAGCAGCTTAAGTGACAGCTTACCCTACGAGCAGTACTTC. Protein: CASSLSDSLPYEQYF.

In its sample, this clone was seen once. CDR3 coding DNA: TGCGCCAGCAGCGGGTGGGGGGATGGCACTGAAGCTTTCTTT. Protein sequence: CASSGWGDGTEAFF. V and J are TRBV5-1 and TRBJ1-1, with a possible D match to TRBD1 (5 bases). Germline V gene lookup returns CDR1 SGHRS and CDR2 YFSETQ. There are 14 residues in the CDR3. The V gene lost 4 bases and the J gene lost 4 bases, with 14 bases spanning the gap.

The chain combines TRBV27 with TRBJ1-5; D is perhaps TRBD1 (5 bases). The CDR3 length is 13 residues. CDR1 is MNHEY and CDR2 is SMNVEV in the germline V gene (reference sequence). V was cut by 4 bases and J by 6 bases, with 10 bases left in between. The CDR3 loop reads CASSWGEAQPQHF. The CDR3 nucleotides are TGTGCCAGCAGTTGGGGCGAGGCTCAGCCCCAGCATTTT.

About this clone: The identical CDR3 is also encoded by other nucleotide sequences in the sample. V and J are TRBV5-1 and TRBJ2-7, with D unclear. V gave up 2 bases and J gave up 3 bases, with 3 bases separating them. Germline CDR1 SGHRS, CDR2 YFSETQ. The CDR3 loop spans 11 amino acids. The CDR3 reads CASSLGYEQYF. DNA for the CDR3: TGCGCCAGCAGCTTAGGCTACGAGCAGTACTTC.

The chain employs TRBV9 and TRBJ1-1, with D unresolved. This CDR3 region has 14 residues. The germline V and J ends were trimmed by 0 bases and 1 base, with 7 bases remaining between them. Germline V lookup: CDR1 SGDLS, CDR2 YYNGEE. Here the CDR3 DNA reads TGTGCCAGCAGCGTAGAGTGGTCGAACACTGAAGCTTTCTTT. This gives the protein CASSVEWSNTEAFF.